This TCR beta chain was sequenced during a study of blood T cell repertoires in COVID-19. Turning to the study itself: Acute and convalescent COVID-19 specimens originated in the United States, Italy and Spain. T cells, B-cell-depleted T cells, or PBMCs supplied cDNA or gDNA.

The V and J ends lost 5 bases and 0 bases respectively, with 9 bases between them. The CDR3 is made up of 14 amino acids. Germline V gene sequence: CDR1 SEHNR, CDR2 FQNEAQ (reference sequence). In the source study's methods: Amplification with reference gene primers provided the estimates of nucleated cell counts. Generated by immunoSEQ multiplex PCR, the TCRdb table keeps only in-frame clones and is missing some. V and J calls and clone size are copied from that table; D and trimming were computed from the DNA. Among about 260,000 clones, over 70% were seen once, and the ten largest hold about 1.6%.

The V and J genes are TRBV7-9 and TRBJ2-3; D not resolved. The sequencing sample was made of peripheral blood. The sequence was collected from a woman aged 40 to 50 who had recovered from COVID-19. The CDR3 DNA sequence: TGTGCCAGCAGCCCCCTAGTAAGCACAGATACGCAGTATTTT. This sequence encodes CASSPLVSTDTQYF.